Sequencing of this T cell receptor beta chain was carried out in a study of blood T cells in healthy people across ages. Sample-barcoded 5' priming and a J-beta primer mix drove a second PCR of about 7 to 12 cycles. TCRdb redid the calling of the 5' RACE reads with MiXCR, one entry per CDR3 protein. This table has roughly 550,000 distinct CDR3 sequences, around 24% appearing once. CDR1 is SGHTA and CDR2 is FQGTGA in the germline V gene. J gave up 1 base and V 4 bases, and 1 base lay outside the gene matches. The CDR3 has 15 amino acids. These data were likewise used in another study, on T cells of mothers and their children.

What was sequenced was blood. V and J are TRBV7-3 and TRBJ2-3, with TRBD2 matching 11 bases. The TCR sequence derives from a boy younger than 18 in good health. CDR3 in DNA: TGTGCCAGCAGCTCTAGCGGGGGGCGCACAGATACGCAGTATTTT. Amino acid sequence: CASSSSGGRTDTQYF.